The 22 T cell receptor beta chains below were found in one sample sequenced in a study of cytomegalovirus exposure and HLA in healthy donors. Sequencing used immunoSEQ multiplex PCR; TCRdb keeps in-frame clones, though not all of them. The data contain about 310,000 clones, approximately 86% of them singletons. The sample taken for sequencing was PBMCs. Source of these receptors: a man aged 30 to 45 in good health and CMV-seronegative.

The genes are TRBV9 and TRBJ2-5; 7 positions match TRBD2. CDR1 is SGDLS, CDR2 YYNGEE, per germline. The CDR3 runs to 15 residues. V lost 4 bases and J lost 4; bases outside the gene matches: 10. CDR3 sequence (DNA): TGTGCCAGCAGCTTCATGAGCGGGGAAGGAGAGACCCAGTACTTC. Amino acid sequence: CASSFMSGEGETQYF.

The chain recombines TRBV6-6 with TRBJ2-7, with 9 bases aligning to TRBD1. V lost 6 bases to trimming and J lost 7 bases; unmatched junction nucleotides: 13. The CDR3 is made up of 15 amino acids. The germline gives CDR1 MNHNY, CDR2 SVGAGI (reference sequence). The CDR3 here is CASRAAQGANSEQYF. The CDR3 region has the DNA TGTGCCAGCAGGGCTGCACAGGGGGCGAATTCGGAGCAGTACTTC.

The chain is built from TRBV11-3 and TRBJ1-2; TRBD1 matches at 7 bases. Trimming took 11 bases from V and 3 from J; bases not matched to a gene: 12. The CDR3 runs 14 residues. CDR1 and CDR2 (germline): SGHNT, YENEEA. The chain's CDR3 is CALLGTAGDYGYTF. In DNA, the CDR3 is TGTGCCCTCTTAGGGACAGCTGGGGACTATGGCTACACCTTC.

The chain recombines TRBV5-1 with TRBJ1-1; D is unclear. Per the germline V gene, CDR1 is SGHRS and CDR2 is YFSETQ. Trimming pared 0 bases from V and 4 bases from J, leaving 13 bases between. The CDR3 totals 15 residues. DNA for the CDR3: TGCGCCAGCAGCTTGGCTAGTTCTGGGTTCACTGAAGCTTTCTTT. As protein: CASSLASSGFTEAFF.

This clone has more than one count but fewer than ten. This chain uses TRBV18 with TRBJ1-5; the match to TRBD1 covers 8 bases. CDR1 is KGHSH and CDR2 is LQKENI in the germline V gene. Germline trimming cut 3 bases from V and 4 bases from J; bases unmatched to any gene: 11. This CDR3 has 17 residues. The CDR3 DNA follows: TGTGCCAGCTCACCTAGGGAGAGACAGGGGAATAATCAGCCCCAGCATTTT. It translates to CASSPRERQGNNQPQHF. Full variable domain (missing parts from reference TRBV18 and TRBJ1-5): NAGVMQNPRHLVRRRGQEARLRCSPMKGHSHVYWYRQLPEEGLKFMVYLQKENIIDESGMPKERFSAEFPKEGPSILRIQQVVRGDSAAYFCASSPRERQGNNQPQHFGDGTRLSIL.

This CDR3 reads CASRLGHYEQYF. CDR3 DNA: TGTGCCAGCAGACTTGGACACTACGAGCAGTACTTC. This rearrangement joins TRBV7-2 to TRBJ2-7, with D perhaps matching TRBD1 (5 bases). CDR3 length: 12 amino acids. Trimming shortened V by 6 bases and J by 3 bases, and 9 bases separated the two germline ends. Germline CDR1 reads SGHTA; CDR2 reads FQGNSA.

This chain joins TRBV4-1 and TRBJ1-5; no firm D call. Germline-derived CDR1 and CDR2 are MGHRA and YSYEKL. The V gene lost 1 base and the J gene lost 0 bases, with 7 bases spanning the gap. This CDR3 is 15 amino acids long. The CDR3 DNA reads as TGCGCCAGCAGCCAAGGGGCCGGTAGCAATCAGCCCCAGCATTTT. Translated, it gives CASSQGAGSNQPQHF.

This chain links TRBV7-9 with TRBJ2-5; tentatively, D is TRBD1 (6 bases). Trimming cost V 4 bases and J 5 bases, with 17 bases left between them. The CDR3 is 15 amino acids. Germline loops: CDR1 SEHNR, CDR2 FQNEAQ (reference sequence). The CDR3 bases are TGTGCCAGCAGCTCCGATGGACAGTCCGGGGAGACCCAGTACTTC. Its protein is CASSSDGQSGETQYF. Full variable domain (remainder filled in from reference TRBV7-9 and TRBJ2-5): DTGVSQNPRHKITKRGQNVTFRCDPISEHNRLYWYRQTLGQGPEFLTYFQNEAQLEKSRLLSDRFSAERPKGSFSTLEIQRTEQGDSAMYLCASSSDGQSGETQYFGPGTRLLVL.

This chain joins TRBV11-2 and TRBJ2-3, with 8 bases identical to TRBD2. The germline CDR1 and CDR2 sequences are SGHAT and FQNNGV. V shed 0 bases and J 5 bases; nucleotides not matched to a gene: 4. The CDR3 has 15 residues. The CDR3 loop is CASSLDRGGQDTQYF. CDR3 nucleotides: TGTGCCAGCAGCTTAGACCGGGGGGGCCAAGATACGCAGTATTTT.

The chain recombines TRBV9 with TRBJ1-6; D is possibly TRBD1 (5 bases). The CDR3 covers 15 residues. V dropped 3 bases and J dropped 5 bases, with 12 bases sitting between them. Germline assignment: CDR1 SGDLS and CDR2 YYNGEE. CDR3 DNA sequence: TGTGCCAGCAGCGGGAGCGGGACGGATAATTCACCCCTCCACTTT. This encodes CASSGSGTDNSPLHF.

V gene TRBV6-1 combines with J gene TRBJ2-1, with 7 bases that match TRBD2. CDR3 length: 16 residues. J gave up 7 bases and V 1 base, and 10 bases lay outside the gene matches. CDR1 and CDR2 (germline): MNHNS, SASEGT. CDR3 bases: TGTGCCAGCAGTGAAGAGGGGAGGGGCCCAGGAAATGAGCAGTTCTTC. Protein: CASSEEGRGPGNEQFF.

The chain links TRBV7-9 to TRBJ2-3; perhaps TRBD2 as D (6 bases). Germline values: CDR1 SEHNR, CDR2 FQNEAQ (reference sequence). V was shortened by 3 bases and J by 2 bases, with 18 bases between the two germline ends. This CDR3 spans 17 amino acids. In nucleotides, the CDR3 is TGTGCCAGCAGCTTTTTCGGCGGAGGGTTAGACACAGATACGCAGTATTTT. Its translation: CASSFFGGGLDTDTQYF. Full variable domain (outside the CDR3, taken from reference TRBV7-9 and TRBJ2-3): DTGVSQNPRHKITKRGQNVTFRCDPISEHNRLYWYRQTLGQGPEFLTYFQNEAQLEKSRLLSDRFSAERPKGSFSTLEIQRTEQGDSAMYLCASSFFGGGLDTDTQYFGPGTRLTVL.

On this clone: Other nucleotide sequences in the sample specify the same CDR3. The chain combines TRBV6-5 with TRBJ2-7; 8 bases are a match to TRBD1. V gave up 5 bases and J gave up 5 bases; unmatched junction bases: 2. Per germline, CDR1 MNHEY and CDR2 SVGAGI. This CDR3 comprises 12 residues. Here the CDR3 reads CASSRTGNEQYF. CDR3 DNA: TGTGCCAGCAGTCGGACAGGGAACGAGCAGTACTTC.

V usage is TRBV11-2 and J usage is TRBJ2-1, with a possible D match to TRBD2 (5 bases). The germline CDR1 and CDR2 sequences are SGHAT and FQNNGV. This CDR3 is built from 12 residues. Trimming stripped 5 bases from V and 7 bases from J, with 9 bases between. This CDR3 reads CASSPTGNEQFF. The CDR3, as DNA: TGTGCCAGCAGCCCTACGGGGAATGAGCAGTTCTTC.

The rearrangement links TRBV2 to TRBJ2-7; 12 positions agree with TRBD1. The CDR3 runs to 15 residues. V lost 6 bases, J lost 7 bases, and 10 bases stayed unmatched. Germline values: CDR1 SNHLY, CDR2 FYNNEI. The CDR3 DNA follows: TGTGCCAGCAGGACCCCCCGGGACAGGGGGCGAGAGCAGTACTTC. This translates into CASRTPRDRGREQYF.

The rearrangement links TRBV13 to TRBJ2-2; D unresolved. Trimming stripped 3 bases from V and 6 bases from J, with 5 bases between. CDR3 length: 12 residues. Germline V gene sequence: CDR1 PRHDT, CDR2 FYEKMQ (reference sequence). As DNA, the CDR3 is TGTGCCAGCAGCTTGGGCCCCGGGGAGCTGTTTTTT. Protein sequence: CASSLGPGELFF.

This chain connects TRBV7-8 to TRBJ2-2; TRBD1 matches at 7 bases. The junction had 9 bases not matched to a gene; V was cut back by 5 bases and J by 3 bases. The CDR3 has 16 residues. Looked up from germline, CDR1 is SGHVS and CDR2 is FQNEAQ. This CDR3 is CASSVRQGPDTGELFF. CDR3 nucleotide sequence: TGTGCCAGCAGCGTCCGACAGGGTCCGGACACCGGGGAGCTGTTTTTT.

The chain recombines TRBV15 with TRBJ1-5; possibly TRBD1 for D (6 bases). CDR3 length: 17 residues. The germline gives CDR1 LNHNV, CDR2 YYDKDF (reference sequence). V was shortened by 4 bases and J by 2 bases, with 18 bases between the two germline ends. The chain's CDR3 is CATSTRTGSGGNQPQHF. CDR3 DNA: TGTGCCACCAGCACTCGTACAGGGAGTGGAGGCAATCAGCCCCAGCATTTT.

The V call is TRBV10-2, the J call TRBJ2-7; D unclear. The CDR3 contains 12 residues. V lost 2 bases, J lost 6 bases, and 8 bases lay in between. The germline gives CDR1 WSHSY, CDR2 SAAADI. In nucleotides, the CDR3 is TGCGCCAGCAGTGAGGCCACGGGCGAGCAGTACTTC. Translation gives CASSEATGEQYF.

The J gene is TRBJ2-7, the V gene TRBV14; 9 bases are a match to TRBD1. The CDR3 is 16 amino acids. The germline CDR1 and CDR2 sequences are SGHDN and FVKESK. V shed 0 bases and J 0 bases; nucleotides not matched to a gene: 3. The CDR3 DNA sequence: TGTGCCAGCAGCCAAGATGGGACAGGGCTCTCCTACGAGCAGTACTTC. Translating it yields CASSQDGTGLSYEQYF.

The gene calls are TRBV4-2 and TRBJ1-2; 7 bases line up with TRBD1. Losses at the gene ends were 3 bases for V and 0 bases for J; bases not matched to a gene: 7. The CDR3 length is 16 residues. Germline V CDR1 and CDR2: LGHNA, YNFKEQ. CDR3 sequence reads: CASSQEDRLSNYGYTF. CDR3 DNA: TGTGCCAGCAGCCAGGAGGACAGGCTCTCTAACTATGGCTACACCTTC.

The chain combines TRBV4-1 with TRBJ2-7; weak D call: TRBD2 (5 bases). The germline CDR1 and CDR2 sequences are MGHRA and YSYEKL. This CDR3 contains 15 residues. V lost 1 base and J lost 3, with 13 bases in between. The CDR3 is CASSQGSPADYEQYF. In DNA form, the CDR3 reads TGCGCCAGCAGCCAAGGGAGCCCAGCGGACTACGAGCAGTACTTC.